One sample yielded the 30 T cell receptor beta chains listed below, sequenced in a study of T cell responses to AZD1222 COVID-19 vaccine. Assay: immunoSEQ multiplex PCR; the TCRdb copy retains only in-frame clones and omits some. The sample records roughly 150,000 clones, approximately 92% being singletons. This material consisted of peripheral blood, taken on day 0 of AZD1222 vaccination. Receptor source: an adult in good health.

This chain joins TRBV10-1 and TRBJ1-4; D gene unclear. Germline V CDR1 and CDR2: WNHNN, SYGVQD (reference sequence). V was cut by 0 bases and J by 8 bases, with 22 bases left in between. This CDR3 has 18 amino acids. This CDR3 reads CASSESNAHLTKREKLFF. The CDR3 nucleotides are TGCGCCAGCAGTGAGTCGAACGCACACCTCACGAAGCGGGAAAAACTGTTTTTT.

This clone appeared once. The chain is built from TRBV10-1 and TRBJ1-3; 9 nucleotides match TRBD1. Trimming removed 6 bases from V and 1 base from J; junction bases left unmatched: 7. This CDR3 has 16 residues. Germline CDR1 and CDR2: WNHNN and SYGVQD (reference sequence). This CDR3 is CASSGQGTASGNTIYF. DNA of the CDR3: TGCGCCAGCAGCGGACAGGGGACGGCTTCTGGAAACACCATATATTTT.

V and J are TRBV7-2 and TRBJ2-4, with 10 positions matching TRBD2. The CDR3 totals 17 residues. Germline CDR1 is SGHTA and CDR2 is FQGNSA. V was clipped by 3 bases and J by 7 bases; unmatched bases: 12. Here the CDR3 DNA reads TGTGCCAGCAGCTTCGGAAGCGGGAGGGCCCTCCCCAACATTCAGTACTTC. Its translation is CASSFGSGRALPNIQYF.

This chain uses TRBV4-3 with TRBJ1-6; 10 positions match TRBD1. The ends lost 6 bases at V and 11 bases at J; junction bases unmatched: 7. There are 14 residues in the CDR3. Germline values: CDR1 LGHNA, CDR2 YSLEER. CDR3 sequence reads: CASSPDRGLAPLHF. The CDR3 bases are TGCGCCAGCAGTCCTGACAGGGGGCTGGCACCCCTCCACTTT.

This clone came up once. CDR3 in amino acids: CASSRRGENTEAFF. CDR3 nucleotides: TGTGCCAGCAGTAGGAGGGGGGAGAACACTGAAGCTTTCTTT. The J gene is TRBJ1-1, the V gene TRBV2; TRBD1 might be the D (6 bases). The CDR3 loop spans 14 amino acids. The germline V gene encodes CDR1 SNHLY and CDR2 FYNNEI. The V end was cut by 5 bases, the J end by 1 base, with 11 bases between. The full variable domain, in which reference TRBV2 and TRBJ1-1 provide the parts outside the CDR3, is EPEVTQTPSHQVTQMGQEVILRCVPISNHLYFYWYRQILGQKVEFLVSFYNNEISEKSEIFDDQFSVERPDGSNFTLKIRSTKLEDSAMYFCASSRRGENTEAFFGQGTRLTVV.

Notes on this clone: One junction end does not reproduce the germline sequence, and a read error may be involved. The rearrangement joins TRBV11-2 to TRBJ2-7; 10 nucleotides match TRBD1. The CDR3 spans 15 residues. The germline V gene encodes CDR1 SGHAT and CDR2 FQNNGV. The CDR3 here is CASSLDRGRFNEQYF. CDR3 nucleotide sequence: TGTGCCAGCAGCCTAGACAGGGGGCGGTTTAACGAGCAGTACTTC. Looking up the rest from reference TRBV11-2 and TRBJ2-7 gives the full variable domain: EAGVAQSPRYKIIEKRQSVAFWCNPISGHATLYWYQQILGQGPKLLIQFQNNGVVDDSQLPKDRFSAERLKGVDSTLKIQPAKLEDSAVYLCASSLDRGRFNEQYFGPGTRLTVT.

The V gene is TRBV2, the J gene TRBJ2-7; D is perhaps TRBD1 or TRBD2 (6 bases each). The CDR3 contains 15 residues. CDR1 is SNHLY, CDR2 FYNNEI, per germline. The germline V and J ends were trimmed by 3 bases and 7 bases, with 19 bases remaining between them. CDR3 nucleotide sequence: TGTGCCAGCAGTGACTCACCTACAGGGAGGTGGGAGCAGTACTTC. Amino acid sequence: CASSDSPTGRWEQYF. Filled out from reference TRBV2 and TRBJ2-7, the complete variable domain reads EPEVTQTPSHQVTQMGQEVILRCVPISNHLYFYWYRQILGQKVEFLVSFYNNEISEKSEIFDDQFSVERPDGSNFTLKIRSTKLEDSAMYFCASSDSPTGRWEQYFGPGTRLTVT.

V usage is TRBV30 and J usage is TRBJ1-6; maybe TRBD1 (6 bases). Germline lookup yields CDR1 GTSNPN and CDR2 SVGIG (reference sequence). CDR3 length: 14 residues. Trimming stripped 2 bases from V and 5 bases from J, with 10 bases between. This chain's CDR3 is CAWSSTGHNSPLHF. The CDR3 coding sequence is TGTGCCTGGAGTAGTACAGGGCATAATTCACCCCTCCACTTT.

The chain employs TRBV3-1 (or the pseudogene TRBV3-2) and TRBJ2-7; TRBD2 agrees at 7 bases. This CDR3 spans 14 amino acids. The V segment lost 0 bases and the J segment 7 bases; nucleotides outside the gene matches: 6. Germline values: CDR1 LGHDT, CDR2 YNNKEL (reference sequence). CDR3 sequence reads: CASSQETSPAEQYF. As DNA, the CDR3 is TGTGCCAGCAGCCAAGAGACTAGCCCGGCAGAGCAGTACTTC.

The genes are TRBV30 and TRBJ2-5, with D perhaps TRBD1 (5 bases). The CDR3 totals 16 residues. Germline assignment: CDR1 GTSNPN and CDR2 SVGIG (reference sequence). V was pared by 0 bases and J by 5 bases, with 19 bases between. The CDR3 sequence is CAWSVPVNRLRETQYF. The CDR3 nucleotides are TGTGCCTGGAGTGTACCAGTAAACAGGCTGCGGGAGACCCAGTACTTC.

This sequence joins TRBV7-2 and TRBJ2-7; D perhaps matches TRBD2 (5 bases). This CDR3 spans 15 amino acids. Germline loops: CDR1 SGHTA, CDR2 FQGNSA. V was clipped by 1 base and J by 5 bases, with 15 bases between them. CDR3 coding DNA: TGTGCCAGCAGCTTAGGAAGGGCAGGAGGCCACGAGCAGTACTTC. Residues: CASSLGRAGGHEQYF.

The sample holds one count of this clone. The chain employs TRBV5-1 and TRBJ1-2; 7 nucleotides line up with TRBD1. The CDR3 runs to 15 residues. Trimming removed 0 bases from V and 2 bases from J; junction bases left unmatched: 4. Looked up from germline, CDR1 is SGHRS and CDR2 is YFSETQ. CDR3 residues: CASSLAGGQNYGYTF. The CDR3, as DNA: TGCGCCAGCAGCTTGGCAGGGGGACAGAACTATGGCTACACCTTC.

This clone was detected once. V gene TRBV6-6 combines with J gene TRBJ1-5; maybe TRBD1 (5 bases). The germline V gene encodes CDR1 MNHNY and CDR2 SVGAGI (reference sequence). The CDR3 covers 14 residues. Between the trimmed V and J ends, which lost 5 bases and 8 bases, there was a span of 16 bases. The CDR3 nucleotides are TGTGCCAGCAGTCGGACCGTTGGGGCGGAGCCCCAGCATTTT. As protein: CASSRTVGAEPQHF.

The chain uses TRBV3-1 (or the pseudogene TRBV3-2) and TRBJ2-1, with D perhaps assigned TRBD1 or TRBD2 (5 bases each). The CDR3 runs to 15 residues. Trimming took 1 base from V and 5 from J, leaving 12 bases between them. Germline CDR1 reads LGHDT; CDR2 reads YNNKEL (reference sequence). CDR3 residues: CASSQGSGTNNEQFF. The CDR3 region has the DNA TGTGCCAGCAGCCAAGGTTCCGGGACGAACAATGAGCAGTTCTTC.

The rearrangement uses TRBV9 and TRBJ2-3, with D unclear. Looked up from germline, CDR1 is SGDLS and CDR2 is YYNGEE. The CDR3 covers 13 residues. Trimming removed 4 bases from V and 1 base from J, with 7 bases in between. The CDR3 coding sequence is TGTGCCAGCAGCCCCCGAGGCACAGATACGCAGTATTTT. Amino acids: CASSPRGTDTQYF.

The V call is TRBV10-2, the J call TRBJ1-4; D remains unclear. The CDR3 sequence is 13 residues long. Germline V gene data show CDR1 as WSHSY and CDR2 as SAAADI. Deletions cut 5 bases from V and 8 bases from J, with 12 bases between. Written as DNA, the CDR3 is TGCGCCAGCAGTTCGGGGAGGTGGGAAAAACTGTTTTTT. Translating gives CASSSGRWEKLFF.

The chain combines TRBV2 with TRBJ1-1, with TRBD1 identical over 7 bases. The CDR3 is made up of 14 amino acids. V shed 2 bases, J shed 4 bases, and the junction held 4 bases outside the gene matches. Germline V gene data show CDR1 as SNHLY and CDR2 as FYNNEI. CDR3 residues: CASSEQGVSTEAFF. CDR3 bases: TGTGCCAGCAGTGAACAGGGGGTGAGCACTGAAGCTTTCTTT. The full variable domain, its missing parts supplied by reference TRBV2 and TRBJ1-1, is EPEVTQTPSHQVTQMGQEVILRCVPISNHLYFYWYRQILGQKVEFLVSFYNNEISEKSEIFDDQFSVERPDGSNFTLKIRSTKLEDSAMYFCASSEQGVSTEAFFGQGTRLTVV.

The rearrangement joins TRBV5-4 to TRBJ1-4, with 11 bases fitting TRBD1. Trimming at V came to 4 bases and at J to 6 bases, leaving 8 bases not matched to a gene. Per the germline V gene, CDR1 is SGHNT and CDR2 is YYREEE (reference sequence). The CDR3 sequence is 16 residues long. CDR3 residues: CASSIRTGGAYEKLFF. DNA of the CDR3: TGTGCCAGCAGCATACGGACAGGGGGCGCTTATGAAAAACTGTTTTTT. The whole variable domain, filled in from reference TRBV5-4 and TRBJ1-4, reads ETGVTQSPTHLIKTRGQQVTLRCSSQSGHNTVSWYQQALGQGPQFIFQYYREEENGRGNFPPRFSGLQFPNYSSELNVNALELDDSALYLCASSIRTGGAYEKLFFGSGTQLSVL.

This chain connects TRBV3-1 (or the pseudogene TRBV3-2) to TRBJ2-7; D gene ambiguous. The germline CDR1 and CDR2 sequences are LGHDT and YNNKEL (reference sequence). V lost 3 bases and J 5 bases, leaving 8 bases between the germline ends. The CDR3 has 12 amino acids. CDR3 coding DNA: TGTGCCAGCAGCCAGTCAGCGAACGAGCAGTACTTC. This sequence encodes CASSQSANEQYF.

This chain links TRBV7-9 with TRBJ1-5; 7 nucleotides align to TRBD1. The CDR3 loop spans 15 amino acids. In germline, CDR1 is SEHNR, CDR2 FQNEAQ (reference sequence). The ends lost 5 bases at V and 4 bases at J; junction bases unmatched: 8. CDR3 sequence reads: CASSTWDSENQPQHF. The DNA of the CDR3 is TGTGCCAGCAGCACCTGGGACAGCGAGAATCAGCCCCAGCATTTT.

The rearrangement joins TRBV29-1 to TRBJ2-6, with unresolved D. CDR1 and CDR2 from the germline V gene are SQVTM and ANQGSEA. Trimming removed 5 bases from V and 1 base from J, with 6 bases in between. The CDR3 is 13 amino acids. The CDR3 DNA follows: TGCAGCGTTTCATCGTCTGGGGCCAACGTCCTGACTTTC. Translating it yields CSVSSSGANVLTF.

CDR3 sequence reads: CASRSGQINQPQHF. As DNA, the CDR3 is TGTGCCAGCAGGTCGGGACAGATTAATCAGCCCCAGCATTTT. The chain uses TRBV2 and TRBJ1-5, with TRBD1 matching over 7 bases. This CDR3 contains 14 residues. Germline loops: CDR1 SNHLY, CDR2 FYNNEI. V lost 6 bases, J lost 4 bases, and 6 bases stayed unmatched.

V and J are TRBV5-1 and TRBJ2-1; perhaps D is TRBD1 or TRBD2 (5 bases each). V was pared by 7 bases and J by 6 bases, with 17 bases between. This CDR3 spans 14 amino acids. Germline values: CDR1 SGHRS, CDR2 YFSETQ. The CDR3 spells CASHRGRLINEQFF. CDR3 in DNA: TGCGCCAGCCATCGGGGACGGTTGATCAATGAGCAGTTCTTC.

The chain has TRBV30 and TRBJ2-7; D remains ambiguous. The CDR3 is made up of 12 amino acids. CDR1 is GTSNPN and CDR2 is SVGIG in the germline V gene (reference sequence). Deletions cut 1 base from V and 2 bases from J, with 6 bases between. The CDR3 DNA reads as TGTGCCTGGAGTGGGCAGACCTACGAGCAGTACTTC. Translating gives CAWSGQTYEQYF.

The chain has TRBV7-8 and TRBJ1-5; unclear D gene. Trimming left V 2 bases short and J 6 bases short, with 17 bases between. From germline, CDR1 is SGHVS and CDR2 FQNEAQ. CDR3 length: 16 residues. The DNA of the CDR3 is TGTGCCAGCAGCTTAAGGTTATCGGCTAGGTCTCAGCCCCAGCATTTT. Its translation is CASSLRLSARSQPQHF.

The CDR3 region has the DNA TGTGCCACCAGCAGAGGGGACTCCTACGAGCAGTACTTC. Amino acid sequence: CATSRGDSYEQYF. The V and J genes are TRBV15 and TRBJ2-7; D call uncertain. The CDR3 length is 13 residues. V dropped 1 base and J dropped 0 bases, with 4 bases sitting between them. Germline CDR1 reads LNHNV; CDR2 reads YYDKDF (reference sequence). Full variable domain (outside the CDR3, taken from reference TRBV15 and TRBJ2-7): DAMVIQNPRYQVTQFGKPVTLSCSQTLNHNVMYWYQQKSSQAPKLLFHYYDKDFNNEADTPDNFQSRRPNTSFCFLDIRSPGLGDTAMYLCATSRGDSYEQYFGPGTRLTVT.

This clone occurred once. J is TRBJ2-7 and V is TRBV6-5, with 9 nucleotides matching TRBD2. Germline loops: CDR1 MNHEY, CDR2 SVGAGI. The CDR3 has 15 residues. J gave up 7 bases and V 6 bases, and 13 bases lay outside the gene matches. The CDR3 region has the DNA TGTGCCAGCAGGCCACTGACTAGCGGACGTACGGAGCAGTACTTC. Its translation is CASRPLTSGRTEQYF.

CDR3 region: CASPPGYTEAFF. The CDR3 DNA reads as TGTGCCAGCCCCCCAGGGTACACTGAAGCTTTCTTT. This sequence joins TRBV18 and TRBJ1-1; D may be TRBD1 (5 bases). Germline CDR1 reads KGHSH; CDR2 reads LQKENI. CDR3 length: 12 amino acids. The V and J ends lost 8 bases and 3 bases respectively, with 10 bases between them.

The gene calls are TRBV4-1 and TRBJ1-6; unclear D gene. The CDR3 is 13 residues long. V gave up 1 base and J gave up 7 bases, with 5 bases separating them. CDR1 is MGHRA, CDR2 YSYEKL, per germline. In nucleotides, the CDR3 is TGCGCCAGCAGCCAAGGCAGGAATTCACCCCTCCACTTT. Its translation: CASSQGRNSPLHF.

The CDR3 loop reads CASGVALTISGANVLTF. DNA of the CDR3: TGCGCCAGCGGTGTGGCTCTCACTATCTCTGGGGCCAACGTCCTGACTTTC. The chain carries TRBV5-1 and TRBJ2-6; D gene ambiguous. The CDR3 totals 17 residues. Trimming left V 7 bases short and J 0 bases short, with 17 bases between. Per germline, CDR1 SGHRS and CDR2 YFSETQ.